This T cell receptor (beta chain) was observed in a study of blood T cell repertoires in COVID-19. V shed 2 bases, J shed 2 bases, and the junction held 5 bases outside the gene matches. This CDR3 is built from 15 residues. Germline loops: CDR1 MNHEY, CDR2 SVGAGI. Method: immunoSEQ multiplex PCR; TCRdb's copy keeps in-frame clones and lacks some. The sample lists 150,000 or so clones; about four fifths were seen once. The chain is built from TRBV6-5 and TRBJ2-7, with 8 bases that match TRBD1. The receptor was derived from a man between 50 and 59 years old who had recovered from COVID-19. The specimen sequenced was PBMCs or T cells enriched from blood (not recorded which). The CDR3 DNA is TGTGCCAGCAGTTACCTCTGGACAGGGACCTACGAGCAGTACTTC. This translates into CASSYLWTGTYEQYF.